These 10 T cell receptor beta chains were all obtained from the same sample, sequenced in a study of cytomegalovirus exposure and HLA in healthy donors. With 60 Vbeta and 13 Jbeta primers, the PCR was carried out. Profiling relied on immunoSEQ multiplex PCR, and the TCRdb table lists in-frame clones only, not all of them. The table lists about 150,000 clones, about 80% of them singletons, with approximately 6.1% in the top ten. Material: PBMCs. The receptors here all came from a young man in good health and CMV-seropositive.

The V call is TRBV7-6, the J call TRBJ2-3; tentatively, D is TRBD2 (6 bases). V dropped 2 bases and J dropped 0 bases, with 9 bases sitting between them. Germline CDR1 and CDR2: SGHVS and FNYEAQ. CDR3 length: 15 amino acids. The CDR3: CASSLLAASTDTQYF. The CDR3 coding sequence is TGTGCCAGCAGCTTATTAGCGGCTAGCACAGATACGCAGTATTTT.

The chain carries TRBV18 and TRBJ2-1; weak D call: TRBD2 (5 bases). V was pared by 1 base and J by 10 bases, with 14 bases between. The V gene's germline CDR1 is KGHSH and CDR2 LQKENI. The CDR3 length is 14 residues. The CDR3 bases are TGTGCCAGCTCACCACAAACGGGTGGCGGGGAGCAGTTCTTC. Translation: CASSPQTGGGEQFF.

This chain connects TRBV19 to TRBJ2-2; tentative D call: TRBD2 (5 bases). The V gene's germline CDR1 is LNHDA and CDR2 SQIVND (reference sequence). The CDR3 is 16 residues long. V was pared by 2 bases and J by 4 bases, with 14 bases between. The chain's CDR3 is CASSIFAGSATGELFF. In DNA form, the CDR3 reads TGTGCCAGTAGTATATTCGCGGGTTCAGCCACCGGGGAGCTGTTTTTT.

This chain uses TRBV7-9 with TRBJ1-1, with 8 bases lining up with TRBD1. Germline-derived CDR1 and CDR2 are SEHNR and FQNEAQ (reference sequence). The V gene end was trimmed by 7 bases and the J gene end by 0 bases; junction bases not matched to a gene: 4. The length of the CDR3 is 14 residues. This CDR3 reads CASTWTGMNTEAFF. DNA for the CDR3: TGTGCCAGCACCTGGACAGGGATGAACACTGAAGCTTTCTTT.

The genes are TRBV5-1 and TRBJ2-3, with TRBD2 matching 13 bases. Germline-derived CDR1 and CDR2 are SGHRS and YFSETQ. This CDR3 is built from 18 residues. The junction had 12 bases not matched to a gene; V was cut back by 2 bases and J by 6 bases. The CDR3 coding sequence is TGCGCCAGCAGCTTAAACGGACTAGCGGGGGCCCTGGGGGATACGCAGTATTTT. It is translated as CASSLNGLAGALGDTQYF.

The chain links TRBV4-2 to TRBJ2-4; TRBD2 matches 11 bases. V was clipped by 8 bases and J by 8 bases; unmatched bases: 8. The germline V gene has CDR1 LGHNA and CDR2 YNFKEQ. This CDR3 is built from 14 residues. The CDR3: CASSPLAGVHIQYF. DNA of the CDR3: TGTGCCAGCTCCCCACTAGCGGGAGTGCACATTCAGTACTTC.

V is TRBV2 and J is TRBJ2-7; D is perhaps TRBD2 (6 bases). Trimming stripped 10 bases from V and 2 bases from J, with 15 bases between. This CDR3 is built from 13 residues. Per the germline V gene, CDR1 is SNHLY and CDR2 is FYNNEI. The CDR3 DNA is TGTGCCACCACCCGGGACTTAGCCTACGAGCAGTACTTC. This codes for CATTRDLAYEQYF. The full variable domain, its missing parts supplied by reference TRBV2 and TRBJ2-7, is EPEVTQTPSHQVTQMGQEVILRCVPISNHLYFYWYRQILGQKVEFLVSFYNNEISEKSEIFDDQFSVERPDGSNFTLKIRSTKLEDSAMYFCATTRDLAYEQYFGPGTRLTVT.

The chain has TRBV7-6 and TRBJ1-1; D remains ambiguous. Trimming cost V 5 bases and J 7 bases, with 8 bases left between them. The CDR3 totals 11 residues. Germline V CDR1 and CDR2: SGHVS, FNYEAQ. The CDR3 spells CASSNSFEAFF. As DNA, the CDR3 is TGTGCCAGCAGCAACAGCTTTGAAGCTTTCTTT.

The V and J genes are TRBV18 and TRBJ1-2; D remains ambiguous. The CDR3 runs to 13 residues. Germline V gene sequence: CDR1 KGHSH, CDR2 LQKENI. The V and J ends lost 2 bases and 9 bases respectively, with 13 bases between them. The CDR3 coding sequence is TGTGCCAGCTCACCATTTCCGGGGAAAAGCTACACCTTC. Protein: CASSPFPGKSYTF.

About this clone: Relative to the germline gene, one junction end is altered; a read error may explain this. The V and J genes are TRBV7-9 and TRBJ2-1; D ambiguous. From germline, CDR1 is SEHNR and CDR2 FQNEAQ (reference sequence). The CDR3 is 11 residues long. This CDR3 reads CSSSISWEQFF. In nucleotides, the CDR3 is TGTTCCAGCAGCATTAGTTGGGAGCAGTTCTTC.